The clone carrying this T cell receptor (beta chain) was counted a few times. Its antigen is unknown. From germline, CDR1 is LNHNV and CDR2 YYDKDF (reference sequence). The J segment lost 6 bases and the V segment lost 2 bases, leaving 14 bases of the junction unmatched. This CDR3 has 17 amino acids. MiXCR re-clonotyped the PCR reads for TCRdb. The table shows about 38,000 clones, with 26% occurring only once. This sample was included in a study of metastatic and nonmetastatic thyroid tumors. About the research overall: Repertoires from blood and tumor or nodule tissue of malignant and benign thyroid patients were compared. Study-wide findings and caveats: Malignant thyroid tumors reportedly had TCR beta diversity that was significantly higher than in benign nodules, in blood and tumor.

Ahead of thyroid surgery, no patient had received treatment of any kind. Sequencing was carried out using blood. This receptor was obtained from a female donor with papillary thyroid cancer or a benign thyroid nodule (not recorded which). Some clones in this sample may be carry-over from other donors' samples. The chain links TRBV15 to TRBJ2-5; 8 bases are a match to TRBD1. The CDR3 reads CATSRSGVCGQGKTQYF. The CDR3 nucleotides are TGTGCCACCAGCAGATCTGGTGTTTGTGGACAGGGAAAGACCCAGTACTTC. The full variable domain, completed using reference TRBV15 and TRBJ2-5, is DAMVIQNPRYQVTQFGKPVTLSCSQTLNHNVMYWYQQKSSQAPKLLFHYYDKDFNNEADTPDNFQSRRPNTSFCFLDIRSPGLGDTAMYLCATSRSGVCGQGKTQYFGPGTRLLVL.